The 26 T cell receptor beta chains reported below all come from one sample, sequenced in a study of cytomegalovirus exposure and HLA in healthy donors. PCR amplification relied on 60 Vbeta primers (plus 13 Jbeta primers). The method was immunoSEQ multiplex PCR; TCRdb's version includes in-frame clones alone and lacks a portion of them. The sample has under 200,000 clones, about 71% seen once; the top ten hold over 2.5%. The specimen was PBMCs. Receptors originate from a woman in her twenties or thirties in good health and CMV-seronegative.

The chain combines TRBV7-2 with TRBJ2-1, with TRBD2 identical over 12 bases. The V gene end was trimmed by 6 bases and the J gene end by 7 bases; junction bases not matched to a gene: 7. The germline V gene encodes CDR1 SGHTA and CDR2 FQGNSA. This CDR3 has 15 residues. The CDR3 DNA reads as TGTGCCAGCAGACAAACTAGCGGGGGGAGTAATGAGCAGTTCTTC. Protein product: CASRQTSGGSNEQFF. The whole variable domain, filled in from reference TRBV7-2 and TRBJ2-1, reads GAGVSQSPSNKVTEKGKDVELRCDPISGHTALYWYRQSLGQGLEFLIYFQGNSAPDKSGLPSDRFSAERTGGSVSTLTIQRTQQEDSAVYLCASRQTSGGSNEQFFGPGTRLTVL.

The genes are TRBV5-6 and TRBJ1-2, with 10 bases that match TRBD1. The length of the CDR3 is 16 residues. V shed 4 bases and J 8 bases; nucleotides not matched to a gene: 14. CDR1 is SGHDT, CDR2 YYEEEE, per germline. The CDR3 is CASSTDPDRGRVGYTF. CDR3 bases: TGTGCCAGCAGCACCGACCCTGACAGGGGGCGGGTCGGCTACACCTTC.

This sequence joins TRBV28 and TRBJ1-4; 8 bases agree with TRBD1. There are 15 residues in the CDR3. Trimming took 2 bases from V and 8 from J; bases not matched to a gene: 7. The germline V gene has CDR1 MDHEN and CDR2 SYDVKM. The CDR3 loop reads CASSLQDRDREKLFF. The CDR3 nucleotides are TGTGCCAGCAGTTTACAGGACAGGGATAGGGAAAAACTGTTTTTT.

This clone was detected only a few times. The V gene is TRBV28, the J gene TRBJ2-7, with D possibly TRBD1 on 5 matching bases. The ends were cut back, 6 bases at V and 0 bases at J, with 12 bases in the middle. The CDR3 covers 14 residues. Germline values: CDR1 MDHEN, CDR2 SYDVKM. CDR3 sequence: CASRRTPSSYEQYF. The CDR3 bases are TGTGCCAGCAGAAGGACACCTAGCTCCTACGAGCAGTACTTC.

This clone is a singleton in its sample. The chain is built from TRBV28 and TRBJ2-5; the match to TRBD2 covers 9 bases. CDR1 is MDHEN and CDR2 is SYDVKM in the germline V gene. Losses at the gene ends were 1 base for V and 5 bases for J; bases not matched to a gene: 11. This CDR3 comprises 17 residues. The CDR3 DNA follows: TGTGCCAGCAGTTTATTTATGGAGGGACTAGCACCTGAGACCCAGTACTTC. Translated: CASSLFMEGLAPETQYF.

This clone occurred once. The chain combines TRBV28 with TRBJ2-2; 10 bases align to TRBD1. CDR3 length: 16 residues. CDR1 is MDHEN and CDR2 is SYDVKM in the germline V gene. Germline trimming cut 3 bases from V and 2 bases from J; bases unmatched to any gene: 3. The CDR3, as DNA: TGTGCCAGCAGTTTGACAGGGGGCTTCAACACCGGGGAGCTGTTTTTT. As protein: CASSLTGGFNTGELFF.

The rearrangement joins TRBV19 to TRBJ1-3; D might be TRBD1 (5 bases). The CDR3 consists of 16 residues. The germline V and J ends were trimmed by 6 bases and 0 bases, with 15 bases remaining between them. CDR1 and CDR2 (germline): LNHDA, SQIVND (reference sequence). CDR3 sequence (DNA): TGTGCCAGTAGCCCCGAGGGACTTCACTCTGGAAACACCATATATTTT. Its protein product is CASSPEGLHSGNTIYF.

The chain has TRBV19 and TRBJ2-3, with D possibly being TRBD2 (5 bases). Germline CDR1 is LNHDA and CDR2 is SQIVND (reference sequence). The CDR3 spans 15 residues. Trimming took 3 bases from V and 4 from J, leaving 14 bases between them. Written as DNA, the CDR3 is TGTGCCAGTAGTATGAGAGGGCTAGTGGCAGATACGCAGTATTTT. It yields the protein CASSMRGLVADTQYF.

The chain carries TRBV2 and TRBJ1-2; D remains unclear. The CDR3 has 11 amino acids. Trimming took 3 bases from V and 5 from J, leaving 4 bases between them. CDR1 is SNHLY, CDR2 FYNNEI, per germline. CDR3 in DNA: TGTGCCAGCAGTGATGAGTATGGCTACACCTTC. Its translation: CASSDEYGYTF. The variable domain in full, completed from reference TRBV2 and TRBJ1-2, reads EPEVTQTPSHQVTQMGQEVILRCVPISNHLYFYWYRQILGQKVEFLVSFYNNEISEKSEIFDDQFSVERPDGSNFTLKIRSTKLEDSAMYFCASSDEYGYTFGSGTRLTVV.

The chain carries TRBV2 and TRBJ2-1; maybe TRBD2 (5 bases). Germline V lookup: CDR1 SNHLY, CDR2 FYNNEI. The ends were cut back, 5 bases at V and 2 bases at J, with 16 bases in the middle. The CDR3 has 16 amino acids. CDR3 coding DNA: TGTGCCAGCAGTCTCGGAGGCTCAGTTACCTACAATGAGCAGTTCTTC. Translation: CASSLGGSVTYNEQFF.

The J gene is TRBJ2-7, the V gene TRBV10-3, with D uncertain. Trimming stripped 6 bases from V and 2 bases from J, with 11 bases between. In germline, CDR1 is ENHRY, CDR2 SYGVKD. The CDR3 sequence is 13 residues long. DNA for the CDR3: TGTGCCATCAGGGATGCCACTACCTACGAGCAGTACTTC. Encoded protein: CAIRDATTYEQYF.

The chain joins TRBV28 to TRBJ1-2; 8 bases fit TRBD1. Germline values: CDR1 MDHEN, CDR2 SYDVKM. Trimming removed 5 bases from V and 3 bases from J; junction bases left unmatched: 8. The CDR3 runs to 15 residues. CDR3: CASSPPGQADYGYTF. In DNA, the CDR3 is TGTGCCAGCAGTCCCCCGGGACAGGCGGACTATGGCTACACCTTC.

The V gene is TRBV2, the J gene TRBJ1-1, with 7 bases that match TRBD1. V dropped 4 bases and J dropped 4; count of bases not matched to a gene: 9. Germline-derived CDR1 and CDR2 are SNHLY and FYNNEI. The CDR3 has 15 residues. DNA of the CDR3: TGTGCCAGCAGTGTTCCACCGACAGGGAGCACTGAAGCTTTCTTT. Residues: CASSVPPTGSTEAFF.

The chain employs TRBV7-6 and TRBJ2-5, with a possible D match to TRBD1 (5 bases). The end of the DNA fits TRBJ2-7 better, so the J call may be wrong. From germline, CDR1 is SGHVS and CDR2 FNYEAQ. The CDR3 contains 16 residues. CDR3 bases: TGTGCCAGCAGCCCCGGGCTGACAGACCGTGGCTACGAGCAGTACTTC. Amino acids: CASSPGLTDRGYEQYF.

The V and J genes are TRBV28 and TRBJ2-2; tentative D call: TRBD1 (5 bases). The V end was cut by 1 base, the J end by 5 bases, with 8 bases between. This CDR3 is built from 14 residues. Germline CDR1 reads MDHEN; CDR2 reads SYDVKM. DNA of the CDR3: TGTGCCAGCAGTTTATTAGGGGATACCGGGGAGCTGTTTTTT. It codes for CASSLLGDTGELFF.

This sequence joins TRBV7-9 and TRBJ2-7; 10 positions agree with TRBD2. The CDR3 is 14 residues long. CDR1 is SEHNR, CDR2 FQNEAQ, per germline (reference sequence). V gave up 4 bases and J gave up 6 bases; unmatched junction bases: 6. CDR3 amino acids: CASSYHSGGSEQYF. The CDR3 region has the DNA TGTGCCAGCAGCTACCATAGCGGGGGGAGCGAGCAGTACTTC.

The chain carries TRBV7-3 and TRBJ2-2, with 7 bases aligning to TRBD1. The junction had 2 bases not matched to a gene; V was cut back by 1 base and J by 6 bases. The CDR3 consists of 14 residues. Looked up from germline, CDR1 is SGHTA and CDR2 is FQGTGA. The CDR3 reads CASSLRQGPGELFF. The CDR3 coding sequence is TGTGCCAGCAGCTTAAGACAGGGCCCCGGGGAGCTGTTTTTT. The full variable domain, rest sourced from reference TRBV7-3 and TRBJ2-2, is GAGVSQTPSNKVTEKGKYVELRCDPISGHTALYWYRQSLGQGPEFLIYFQGTGAADDSGLPNDRFFAVRPEGSVSTLKIQRTERGDSAVYLCASSLRQGPGELFFGEGSRLTVL.

The CDR3 loop reads CASSLLGTSGSNYNEQFF. The CDR3 DNA is TGTGCCAGCAGTTTACTCGGGACTAGCGGGTCCAACTACAATGAGCAGTTCTTC. The chain joins TRBV28 to TRBJ2-1; 12 bases line up with TRBD2. The length of the CDR3 is 18 residues. J gave up 3 bases and V 2 bases, and 8 bases lay outside the gene matches. Germline V gene sequence: CDR1 MDHEN, CDR2 SYDVKM. Drawing the rest from reference TRBV28 and TRBJ2-1, the complete variable domain is DVKVTQSSRYLVKRTGEKVFLECVQDMDHENMFWYRQDPGLGLRLIYFSYDVKMKEKGDIPEGYSVSREKKERFSLILESASTNQTSMYLCASSLLGTSGSNYNEQFFGPGTRLTVL.

The V and J genes are TRBV7-8 and TRBJ2-7; 9 bases are shared with TRBD1. The CDR3 totals 14 residues. Germline assignment: CDR1 SGHVS and CDR2 FQNEAQ. V dropped 4 bases and J dropped 6; count of bases not matched to a gene: 7. Here the CDR3 reads CASSSRTGATEQYF. For the CDR3, the DNA is TGTGCCAGCAGCTCCAGGACAGGGGCGACCGAGCAGTACTTC.

This sequence joins TRBV6-5 and TRBJ2-1; 11 positions agree with TRBD2. CDR1 and CDR2 from the germline V gene are MNHEY and SVGAGI. Trimming cost V 6 bases and J 8 bases; bases outside gene matches: 9. The CDR3 runs 15 residues. CDR3 coding DNA: TGTGCCAGCAGCCAAATAGCGGGGGGGAGAGATGAGCAGTTCTTC. Translation: CASSQIAGGRDEQFF.

This clone was seen only a few times. This chain links TRBV11-1 with TRBJ1-2, with no clear D. The germline gives CDR1 SGHAT, CDR2 FQDESV (reference sequence). V was cut by 1 base and J by 8 bases, with 11 bases left in between. The CDR3 is 13 amino acids. The CDR3 reads CASSLVGLGGYTF. CDR3 coding DNA: TGTGCCAGCAGCTTAGTTGGCCTCGGGGGCTACACCTTC. The variable domain in full, completed from reference TRBV11-1 and TRBJ1-2, reads EAEVAQSPRYKITEKSQAVAFWCDPISGHATLYWYRQILGQGPELLVQFQDESVVDDSQLPKDRFSAERLKGVDSTLKIQPAELGDSAMYLCASSLVGLGGYTFGSGTRLTVV.

This clone turned up a few times. The V gene is TRBV10-3, the J gene TRBJ2-5, with TRBD1 matching 8 bases. Germline trimming cut 4 bases from V and 5 bases from J; bases unmatched to any gene: 6. The germline CDR1 and CDR2 sequences are ENHRY and SYGVKD. The CDR3 is 14 amino acids. The chain's CDR3 is CAISAQGGGETQYF. The CDR3 bases are TGTGCCATCAGTGCACAGGGGGGTGGGGAGACCCAGTACTTC.

The chain employs TRBV7-9 and TRBJ1-5; possible D gene TRBD1, 5 bases. Germline assignment: CDR1 SEHNR and CDR2 FQNEAQ (reference sequence). V lost 5 bases and J 7 bases, leaving 15 bases between the germline ends. This CDR3 is 14 amino acids long. Written as DNA, the CDR3 is TGTGCCAGCAGCCCTGATGGGGGAGGACAGCCCCAGCATTTT. Amino acids: CASSPDGGGQPQHF. The variable domain in full, completed from reference TRBV7-9 and TRBJ1-5, reads DTGVSQNPRHKITKRGQNVTFRCDPISEHNRLYWYRQTLGQGPEFLTYFQNEAQLEKSRLLSDRFSAERPKGSFSTLEIQRTEQGDSAMYLCASSPDGGGQPQHFGDGTRLSIL.

The chain combines TRBV19 with TRBJ1-1, with D tentatively TRBD1 (6 bases). Trimming stripped 6 bases from V and 5 bases from J, with 13 bases between. Germline assignment: CDR1 LNHDA and CDR2 SQIVND (reference sequence). The CDR3 runs 13 residues. The DNA for the CDR3 is TGTGCCAGTAGATACAGGGATGGTACTGAAGCTTTCTTT. Its protein is CASRYRDGTEAFF.

CDR3: CASSAPRQGASNEQFF. DNA of the CDR3: TGTGCCAGCAGCGCCCCTCGGCAGGGGGCGTCCAATGAGCAGTTCTTC. This chain joins TRBV9 and TRBJ2-1, with 8 bases lining up with TRBD1. The germline gives CDR1 SGDLS, CDR2 YYNGEE. This CDR3 has 16 residues. Trimming removed 3 bases from V and 6 bases from J; junction bases left unmatched: 11.

The gene calls are TRBV30 and TRBJ1-2; no clear D. V was clipped by 3 bases and J by 2 bases, with 13 bases between them. The CDR3 length is 14 residues. Germline V lookup: CDR1 GTSNPN, CDR2 SVGIG (reference sequence). The CDR3 sequence: CAWRNLRKNYGYTF. The CDR3 DNA reads TGTGCCTGGAGAAATCTGAGAAAAAACTATGGCTACACCTTC.